This is a list of T cell receptor beta chains from one sample in a study of cytomegalovirus exposure and HLA in healthy donors. Method: immunoSEQ multiplex PCR; TCRdb's copy keeps in-frame clones and lacks some. This table has fewer than 250,000 clones, 60% to 80% appearing once. The specimen sequenced was PBMCs. The receptors here all came from a male donor in good health and CMV-seronegative. The CDR3 runs from the conserved cysteine through the conserved F or W. The D gene is left open where the match is weak. The listing skips clone size in some rows; elsewhere it reads once, few, many or a size class.

v_call: TRBV5-1; j_call: TRBJ2-1; d_call: TRBD2; clone_size: few; cdr3_nt: TGCGCCAGCAGCTCGGGAGGGGTCTCTTACAATGAGCAGTTCTTC; cdr3_aa: CASSSGGVSYNEQFF
v_call: TRBV9; j_call: TRBJ1-1; d_call: NA; clone_size: NA; cdr3_nt: TGTGCCAGCAGCCCCCCTGACACTGAAGCTTTCTTT; cdr3_aa: CASSPPDTEAFF
v_call: TRBV6-1; j_call: TRBJ1-4; d_call: TRBD1; clone_size: NA; cdr3_nt: TGTGCCAGCAGATGGACAGGGCCAACTAATGAAAAACTGTTTTTT; cdr3_aa: CASRWTGPTNEKLFF
v_call: TRBV7-3; j_call: TRBJ1-5; d_call: NA; clone_size: NA; cdr3_nt: TGTGCCAGCAGCCACGGACAGACTCATCAGCCCCAGCATTTT; cdr3_aa: CASSHGQTHQPQHF
v_call: TRBV28; j_call: TRBJ1-5; d_call: NA; clone_size: NA; cdr3_nt: TGTGCCAGCCTGACAGGTAATCAGCCCCAGCATTTT; cdr3_aa: CASLTGNQPQHF
v_call: TRBV11-3; j_call: TRBJ2-5; d_call: NA; clone_size: NA; cdr3_nt: TGTGCCAGCAGCTTAGGCGAGGATATCCGGGAGACCCAGTACTTC; cdr3_aa: CASSLGEDIRETQYF
v_call: TRBV27; j_call: TRBJ2-7; d_call: TRBD1; clone_size: NA; cdr3_nt: TGTGCCAGCAGTTCACAGGGGGCATACGAGCAGTACTTC; cdr3_aa: CASSSQGAYEQYF
v_call: TRBV6-6; j_call: TRBJ1-1; d_call: NA; clone_size: few; cdr3_nt: TGTGCCAGCGGCCCAAGGGAGAAGGACACTGAAGCTTTCTTT; cdr3_aa: CASGPREKDTEAFF
v_call: TRBV5-4; j_call: TRBJ2-7; d_call: TRBD1; clone_size: NA; cdr3_nt: TGTGCCAGCAGCCCGGAGACAGGGGCCGAGCAGTACTTC; cdr3_aa: CASSPETGAEQYF
v_call: TRBV15; j_call: TRBJ1-1; d_call: NA; clone_size: NA; cdr3_nt: TGTGCCACCAACCCACAGGGGAACACTGAAGCTTTCTTT; cdr3_aa: CATNPQGNTEAFF
v_call: TRBV5-1; j_call: TRBJ2-7; d_call: TRBD2; clone_size: NA; cdr3_nt: TGCGCCAGCAGCTCCGGGACTAGCGGGGCCGACGAGCAGTACTTC; cdr3_aa: CASSSGTSGADEQYF
v_call: TRBV4-2; j_call: TRBJ1-1; d_call: NA; clone_size: few; cdr3_nt: TGTGCCAGCAAAATCACAGTGAAATCGAACACTGAAGCTTTCTTT; cdr3_aa: CASKITVKSNTEAFF
v_call: TRBV28; j_call: TRBJ2-7; d_call: TRBD2; clone_size: NA; cdr3_nt: TGTGCCAGCCAGAGACTAGCGGGGAGCTACGAGCAGTACTTC; cdr3_aa: CASQRLAGSYEQYF
v_call: TRBV7-2; j_call: TRBJ1-1; d_call: NA; clone_size: NA; cdr3_nt: TGTGCCAGCAGCTTCCGTGCCTCCGGGTTTGGAATGAACACTGAAGCTTTCTTT; cdr3_aa: CASSFRASGFGMNTEAFF
v_call: TRBV30; j_call: TRBJ2-7; d_call: TRBD2; clone_size: few; cdr3_nt: TGTGCCTCCAACGGGGGGGTCTACGAGCAGTACTTC; cdr3_aa: CASNGGVYEQYF
v_call: TRBV7-2; j_call: TRBJ1-5; d_call: NA; clone_size: NA; cdr3_nt: TGTGCCAGCAGCTTAGTTGTAGGAGGCGTTCAGCCCCAGCATTTT; cdr3_aa: CASSLVVGGVQPQHF
v_call: TRBV9; j_call: TRBJ2-7; d_call: TRBD2; clone_size: NA; cdr3_nt: TGTGCCAGCAGCGCTTCGGGGGGGGCCTCCTACGAGCAGTACTTC; cdr3_aa: CASSASGGASYEQYF